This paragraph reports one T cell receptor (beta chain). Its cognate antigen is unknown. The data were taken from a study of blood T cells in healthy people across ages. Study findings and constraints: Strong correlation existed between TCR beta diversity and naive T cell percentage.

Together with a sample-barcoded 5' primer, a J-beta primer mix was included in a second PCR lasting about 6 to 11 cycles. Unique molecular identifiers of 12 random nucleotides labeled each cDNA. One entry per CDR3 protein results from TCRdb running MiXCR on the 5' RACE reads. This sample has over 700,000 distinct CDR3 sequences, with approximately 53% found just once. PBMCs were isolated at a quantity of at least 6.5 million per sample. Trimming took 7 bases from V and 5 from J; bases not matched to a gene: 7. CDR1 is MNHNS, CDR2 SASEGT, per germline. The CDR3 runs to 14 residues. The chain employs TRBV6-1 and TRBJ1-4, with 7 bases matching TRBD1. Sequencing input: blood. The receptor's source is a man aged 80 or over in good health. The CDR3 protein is CASTPTGMNEKLFF. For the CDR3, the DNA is TGTGCCAGCACTCCGACAGGGATGAATGAAAAACTGTTTTTT.